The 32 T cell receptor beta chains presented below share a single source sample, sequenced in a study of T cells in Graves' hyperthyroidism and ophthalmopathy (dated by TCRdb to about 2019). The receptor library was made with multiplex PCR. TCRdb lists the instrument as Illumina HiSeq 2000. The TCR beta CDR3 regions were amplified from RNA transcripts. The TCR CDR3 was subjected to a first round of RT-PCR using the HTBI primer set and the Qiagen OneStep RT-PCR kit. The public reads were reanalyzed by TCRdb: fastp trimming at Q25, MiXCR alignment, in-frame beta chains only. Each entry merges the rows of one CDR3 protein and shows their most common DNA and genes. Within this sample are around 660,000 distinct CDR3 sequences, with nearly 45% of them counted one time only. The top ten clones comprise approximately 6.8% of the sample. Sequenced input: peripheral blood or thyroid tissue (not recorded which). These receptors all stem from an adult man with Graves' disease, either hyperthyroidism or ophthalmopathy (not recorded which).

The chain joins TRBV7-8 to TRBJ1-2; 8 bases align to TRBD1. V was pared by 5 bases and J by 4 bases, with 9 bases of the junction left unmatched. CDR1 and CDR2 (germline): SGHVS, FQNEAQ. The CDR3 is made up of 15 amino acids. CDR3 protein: CASSPTTGTGYGYTF. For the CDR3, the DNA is TGTGCCAGCAGCCCAACGACAGGGACAGGCTATGGCTACACCTTC.

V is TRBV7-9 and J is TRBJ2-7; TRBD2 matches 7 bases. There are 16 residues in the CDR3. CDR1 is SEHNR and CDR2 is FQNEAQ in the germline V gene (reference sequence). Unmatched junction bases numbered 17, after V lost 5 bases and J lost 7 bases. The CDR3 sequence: CASSPAGLPPNNEQYF. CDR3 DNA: TGTGCCAGCAGCCCAGCGGGACTACCTCCCAACAATGAGCAGTACTTC.

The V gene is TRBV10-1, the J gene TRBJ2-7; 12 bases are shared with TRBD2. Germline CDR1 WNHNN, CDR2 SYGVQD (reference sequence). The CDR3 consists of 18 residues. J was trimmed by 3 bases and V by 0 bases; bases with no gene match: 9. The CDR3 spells CASSESVLAGGPYYEQYF. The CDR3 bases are TGCGCCAGCAGTGAGTCGGTCCTAGCGGGAGGGCCCTACTACGAGCAGTACTTC.

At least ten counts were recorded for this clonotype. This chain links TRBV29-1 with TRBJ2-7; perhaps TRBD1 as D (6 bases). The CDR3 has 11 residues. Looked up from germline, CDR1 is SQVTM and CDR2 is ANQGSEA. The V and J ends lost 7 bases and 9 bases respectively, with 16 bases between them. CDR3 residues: CSANRPTGQYF. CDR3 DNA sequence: TGCAGCGCGAACCGGCCGACAGGGCAGTACTTC.

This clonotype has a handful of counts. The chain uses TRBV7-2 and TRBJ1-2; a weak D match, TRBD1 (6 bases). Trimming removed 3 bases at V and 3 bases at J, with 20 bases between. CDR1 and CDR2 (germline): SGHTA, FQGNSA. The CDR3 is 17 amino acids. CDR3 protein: CASSFGQGRRVDYGYTF. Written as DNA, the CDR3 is TGTGCCAGCAGCTTCGGGCAGGGGAGGAGGGTGGACTATGGCTACACCTTC. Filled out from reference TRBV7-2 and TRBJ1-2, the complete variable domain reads GAGVSQSPSNKVTEKGKDVELRCDPISGHTALYWYRQSLGQGLEFLIYFQGNSAPDKSGLPSDRFSAERTGGSVSTLTIQRTQQEDSAVYLCASSFGQGRRVDYGYTFGSGTRLTVV.

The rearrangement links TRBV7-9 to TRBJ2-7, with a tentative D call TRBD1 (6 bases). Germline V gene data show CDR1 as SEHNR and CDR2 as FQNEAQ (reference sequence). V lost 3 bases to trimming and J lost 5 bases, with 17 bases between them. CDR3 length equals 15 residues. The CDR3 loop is CASSLRQGLGDEQYF. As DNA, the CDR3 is TGTGCCAGCAGCTTGAGGCAGGGGCTTGGCGACGAGCAGTACTTC.

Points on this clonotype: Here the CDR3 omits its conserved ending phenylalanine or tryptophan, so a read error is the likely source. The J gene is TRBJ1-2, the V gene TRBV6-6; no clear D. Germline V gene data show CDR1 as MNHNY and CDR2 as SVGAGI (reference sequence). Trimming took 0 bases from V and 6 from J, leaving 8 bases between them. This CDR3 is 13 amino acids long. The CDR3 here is CASSYSRDNGYTI. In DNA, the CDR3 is TGTGCCAGCAGTTACTCTCGGGATAATGGCTACACCATC.

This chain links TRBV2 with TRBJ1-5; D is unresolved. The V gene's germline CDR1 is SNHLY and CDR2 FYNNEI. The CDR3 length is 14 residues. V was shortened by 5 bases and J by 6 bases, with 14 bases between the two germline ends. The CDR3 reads CASSFLGVRQPQHF. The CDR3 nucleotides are TGTGCCAGCAGTTTTCTCGGGGTTCGTCAGCCCCAGCATTTT. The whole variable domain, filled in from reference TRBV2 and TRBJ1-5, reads EPEVTQTPSHQVTQMGQEVILRCVPISNHLYFYWYRQILGQKVEFLVSFYNNEISEKSEIFDDQFSVERPDGSNFTLKIRSTKLEDSAMYFCASSFLGVRQPQHFGDGTRLSIL.

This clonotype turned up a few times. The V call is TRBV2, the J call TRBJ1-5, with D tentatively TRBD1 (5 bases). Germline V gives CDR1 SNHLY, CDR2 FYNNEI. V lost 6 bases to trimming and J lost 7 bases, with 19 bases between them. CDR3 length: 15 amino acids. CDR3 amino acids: CASSPDWGVGQPQHF. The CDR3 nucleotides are TGTGCCAGCAGCCCTGATTGGGGGGTAGGGCAGCCCCAGCATTTT.

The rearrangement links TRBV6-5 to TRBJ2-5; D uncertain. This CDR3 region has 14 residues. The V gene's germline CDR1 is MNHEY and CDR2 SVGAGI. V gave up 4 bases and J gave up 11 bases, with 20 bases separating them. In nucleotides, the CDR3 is TGTGCCAGCAGTTTAGATCTGGGTCGAGTTGAGCAGTACTTC. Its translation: CASSLDLGRVEQYF.

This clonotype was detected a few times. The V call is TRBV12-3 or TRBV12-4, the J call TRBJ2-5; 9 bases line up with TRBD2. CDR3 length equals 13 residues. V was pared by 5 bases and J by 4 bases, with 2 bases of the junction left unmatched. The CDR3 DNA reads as TGTGCCAGCAGTCAACTAGCGGGAGAGACCCAGTACTTC. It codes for CASSQLAGETQYF.

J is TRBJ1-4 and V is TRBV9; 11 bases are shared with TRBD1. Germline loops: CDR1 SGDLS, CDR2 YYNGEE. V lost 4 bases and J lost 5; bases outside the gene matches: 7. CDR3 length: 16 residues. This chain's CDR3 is CASSLDRGPHNEKLFF. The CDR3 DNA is TGTGCCAGCAGCCTGGACAGGGGGCCTCACAATGAAAAACTGTTTTTT.

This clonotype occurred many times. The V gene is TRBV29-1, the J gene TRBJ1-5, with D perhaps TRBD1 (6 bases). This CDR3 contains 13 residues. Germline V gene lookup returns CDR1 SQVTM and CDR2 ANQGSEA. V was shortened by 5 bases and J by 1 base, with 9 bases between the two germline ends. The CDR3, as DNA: TGCAGCGTTAATACAGGGAGCAATCAGCCCCAGCATTTT. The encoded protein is CSVNTGSNQPQHF.

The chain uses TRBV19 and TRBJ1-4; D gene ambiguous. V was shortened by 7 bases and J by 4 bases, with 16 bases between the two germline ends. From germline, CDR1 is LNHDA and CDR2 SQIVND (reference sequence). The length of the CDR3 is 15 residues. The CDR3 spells CASTNTDIGNEKLFF. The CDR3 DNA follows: TGTGCCAGTACGAACACAGACATCGGTAATGAAAAACTGTTTTTT.

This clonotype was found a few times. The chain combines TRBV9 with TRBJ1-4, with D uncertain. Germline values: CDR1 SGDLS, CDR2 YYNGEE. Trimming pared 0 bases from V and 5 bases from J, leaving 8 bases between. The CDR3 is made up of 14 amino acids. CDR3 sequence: CASSVGQRNEKLFF. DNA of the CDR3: TGTGCCAGCAGCGTAGGCCAACGAAATGAAAAACTGTTTTTT.

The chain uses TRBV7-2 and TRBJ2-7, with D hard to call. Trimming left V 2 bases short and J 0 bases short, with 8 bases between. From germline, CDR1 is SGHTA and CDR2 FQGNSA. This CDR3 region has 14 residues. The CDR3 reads CASSLLRSSYEQYF. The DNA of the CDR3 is TGTGCCAGCAGCTTACTCAGGAGCTCCTACGAGCAGTACTTC.

The CDR3 sequence is CSARLAAPGKLFF. The CDR3 bases are TGCAGTGCTAGATTGGCAGCCCCTGGAAAACTGTTTTTT. The rearrangement uses TRBV20-1 and TRBJ1-4; the D is unclear. V was pared by 2 bases and J by 10 bases, with 14 bases between. Looked up from germline, CDR1 is DFQATT and CDR2 is SNEGSKA (reference sequence). The CDR3 has 13 amino acids.

The CDR3 loop is CASSEYSEHEKLFF. The CDR3 DNA reads TGTGCCAGCAGTGAGTACAGCGAGCATGAAAAACTGTTTTTT. The chain combines TRBV25-1 with TRBJ1-4; no firm D call. Germline V lookup: CDR1 MGHDK, CDR2 SYGVNS. This CDR3 has 14 residues. The V end was cut by 3 bases, the J end by 6 bases, with 11 bases between.

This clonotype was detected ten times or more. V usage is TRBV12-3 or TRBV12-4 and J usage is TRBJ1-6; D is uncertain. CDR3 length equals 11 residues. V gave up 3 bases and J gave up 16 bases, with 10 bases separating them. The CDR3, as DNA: TGTGCCAGCAGTTTGGTCCAAAGGCTCCACTTT. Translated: CASSLVQRLHF.

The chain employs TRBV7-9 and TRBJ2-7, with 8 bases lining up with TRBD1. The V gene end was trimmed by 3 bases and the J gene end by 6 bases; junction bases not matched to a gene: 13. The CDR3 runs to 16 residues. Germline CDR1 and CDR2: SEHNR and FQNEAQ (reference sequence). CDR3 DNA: TGTGCCAGCAGCTTCCGGGACAGGAGCAAGACGTCCGAGCAGTACTTC. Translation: CASSFRDRSKTSEQYF.

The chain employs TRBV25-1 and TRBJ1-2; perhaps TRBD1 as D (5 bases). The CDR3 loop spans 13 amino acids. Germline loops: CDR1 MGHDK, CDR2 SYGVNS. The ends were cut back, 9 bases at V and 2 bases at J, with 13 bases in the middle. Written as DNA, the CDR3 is TGTGCCAGTAAAGGGACGGCCAACTATGGCTACACCTTC. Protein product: CASKGTANYGYTF.

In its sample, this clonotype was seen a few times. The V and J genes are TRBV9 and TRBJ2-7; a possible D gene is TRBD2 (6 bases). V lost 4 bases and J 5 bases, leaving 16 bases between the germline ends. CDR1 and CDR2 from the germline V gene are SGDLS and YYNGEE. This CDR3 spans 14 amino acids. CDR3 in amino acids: CASSQEGEVHEQYF. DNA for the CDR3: TGTGCCAGCAGCCAAGAAGGGGAGGTCCACGAGCAGTACTTC.

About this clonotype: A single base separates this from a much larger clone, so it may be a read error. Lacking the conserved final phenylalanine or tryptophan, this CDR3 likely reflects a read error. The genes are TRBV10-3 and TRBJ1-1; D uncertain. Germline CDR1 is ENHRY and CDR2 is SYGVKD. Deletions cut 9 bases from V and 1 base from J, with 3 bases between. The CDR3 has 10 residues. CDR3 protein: CAIGNTEAFL. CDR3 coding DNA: TGTGCCATAGGGAACACTGAAGCTTTCCTT.

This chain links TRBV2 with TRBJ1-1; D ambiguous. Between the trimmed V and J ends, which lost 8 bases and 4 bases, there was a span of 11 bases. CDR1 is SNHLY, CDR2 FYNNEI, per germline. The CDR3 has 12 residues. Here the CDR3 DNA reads TGTGCCAGCGGGTTGGAGCTCACTGAAGCTTTCTTT. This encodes CASGLELTEAFF. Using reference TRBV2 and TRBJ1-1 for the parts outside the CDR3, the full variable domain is EPEVTQTPSHQVTQMGQEVILRCVPISNHLYFYWYRQILGQKVEFLVSFYNNEISEKSEIFDDQFSVERPDGSNFTLKIRSTKLEDSAMYFCASGLELTEAFFGQGTRLTVV.

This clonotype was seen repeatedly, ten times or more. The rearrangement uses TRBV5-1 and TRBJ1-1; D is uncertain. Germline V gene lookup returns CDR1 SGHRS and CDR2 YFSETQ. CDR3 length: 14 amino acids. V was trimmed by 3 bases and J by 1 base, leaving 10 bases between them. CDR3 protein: CASSYIAANTEAFF. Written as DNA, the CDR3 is TGCGCCAGCAGCTATATCGCTGCGAACACTGAAGCTTTCTTT.

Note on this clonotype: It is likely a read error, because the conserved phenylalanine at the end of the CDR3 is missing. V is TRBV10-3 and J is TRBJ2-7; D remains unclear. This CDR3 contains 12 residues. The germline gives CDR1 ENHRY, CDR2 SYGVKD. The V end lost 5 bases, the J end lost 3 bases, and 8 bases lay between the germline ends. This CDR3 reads CAISSRGYEQYL. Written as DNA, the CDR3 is TGTGCCATCAGTTCCCGTGGCTACGAGCAGTACCTC.

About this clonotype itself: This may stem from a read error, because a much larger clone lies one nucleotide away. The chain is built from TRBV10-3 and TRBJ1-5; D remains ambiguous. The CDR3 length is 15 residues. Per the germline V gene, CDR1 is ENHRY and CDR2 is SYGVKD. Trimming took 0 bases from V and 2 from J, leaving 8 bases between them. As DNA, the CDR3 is TGTGCCATCAGTGAGTCCTCCGTTGGCAATCAGCCCCAGCATTTT. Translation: CAISESSVGNQPQHF.

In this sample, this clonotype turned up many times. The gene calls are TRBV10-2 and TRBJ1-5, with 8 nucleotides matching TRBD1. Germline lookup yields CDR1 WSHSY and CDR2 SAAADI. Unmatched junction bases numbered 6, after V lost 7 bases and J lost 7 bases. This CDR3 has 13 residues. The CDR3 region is CASMQGARQPQHF. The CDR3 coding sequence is TGCGCCAGCATGCAGGGGGCGAGGCAGCCCCAGCATTTT.

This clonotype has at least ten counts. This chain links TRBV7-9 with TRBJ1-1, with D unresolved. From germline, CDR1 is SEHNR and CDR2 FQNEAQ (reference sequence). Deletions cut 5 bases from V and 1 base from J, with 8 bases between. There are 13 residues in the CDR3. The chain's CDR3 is CASSQEENTEAFF. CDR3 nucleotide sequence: TGTGCCAGCAGCCAAGAGGAGAACACTGAAGCTTTCTTT.

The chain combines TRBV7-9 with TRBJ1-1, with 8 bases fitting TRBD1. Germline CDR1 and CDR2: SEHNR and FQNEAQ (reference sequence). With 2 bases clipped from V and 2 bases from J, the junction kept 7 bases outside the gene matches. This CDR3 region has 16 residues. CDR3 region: CASSLRRQGLNTEAFF. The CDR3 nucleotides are TGTGCCAGCAGCTTAAGGCGACAGGGGTTAAACACTGAAGCTTTCTTT.

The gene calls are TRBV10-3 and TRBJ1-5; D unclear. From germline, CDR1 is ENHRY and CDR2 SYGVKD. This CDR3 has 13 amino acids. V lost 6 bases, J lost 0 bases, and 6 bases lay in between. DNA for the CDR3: TGTGCCATCAGCACGTATAGCAATCAGCCCCAGCATTTT. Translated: CAISTYSNQPQHF.

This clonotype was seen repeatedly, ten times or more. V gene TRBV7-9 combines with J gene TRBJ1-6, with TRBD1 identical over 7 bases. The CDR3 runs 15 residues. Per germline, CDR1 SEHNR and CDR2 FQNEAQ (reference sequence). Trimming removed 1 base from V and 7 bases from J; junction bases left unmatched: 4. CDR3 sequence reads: CASSLEGQLNSPLHF. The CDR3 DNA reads TGTGCCAGCAGCTTAGAGGGACAGCTGAATTCACCCCTCCACTTT.